This TCR beta chain was recovered during a study of T-cell reconstitution after alpha-beta-depleted transplantation in children. Study outcomes and limitations: From newly produced T cells came most of the T-cell counts and diversity one year after transplant. Some patients showed high day-60 TCRbeta diversity, which derived from surviving recipient T cells and thymic progenitors. Reportedly, only several hundred clones from non-depleted graft cells drove alpha-beta T-cell counts at about two months.

With regard to this clonotype: Its antigen is undetermined.

The TCRbeta library was prepared with unique molecular identifiers. TCRdb fed the PCR reads into MiXCR, producing one record per CDR3 protein. The sample lists more than 500,000 distinct CDR3 sequences, roughly 11% occurring once. V lost 2 bases, J lost 7 bases, and 5 bases stayed unmatched. CDR3 size: 14 residues. Germline V CDR1 and CDR2: LNHDA, SQIVND (reference sequence). The sample was PBMCs, mostly from graft donor cells, taken 180 days after TCRalphabeta/CD19-depleted stem cell transplant. This sequence was found in a female patient aged 2-9 years who had a stem cell transplant for aplastic anemia, so the T cells may come from the graft donor. The chain is built from TRBV19 and TRBJ1-5; 7 nucleotides match TRBD1. In DNA, the CDR3 is TGTGCCAGTAGTATATCAGGGGGAGGACAGCCCCAGCATTTT. Translated, it gives CASSISGGGQPQHF.